The entry that follows covers one T cell receptor (beta chain) sequence. What it binds is not known. The sample is drawn from a study of graft-versus-host responses after intestinal transplantation. This CDR3 comprises 13 residues. The V and J ends lost 5 bases and 0 bases respectively, with 8 bases between them. CDR1 SGHKS and CDR2 YYEKEE come from the germline V gene (reference sequence). Profiled with immunoSEQ multiplex PCR; TCRdb holds only in-frame clones, not every one. The sample lists approximately 130,000 clones; around nine tenths were seen once. The sequence came from a human donor who received an intestinal transplant. This specimen consisted of unstimulated CD4+ T cells sorted from spleen or lymph node cells, obtained before intestinal transplant. The V and J genes are TRBV5-5 and TRBJ1-1; D ambiguous. Here the CDR3 reads CASSRFMNTEAFF. The CDR3 DNA reads TGTGCCAGCAGTCGTTTTATGAACACTGAAGCTTTCTTT.